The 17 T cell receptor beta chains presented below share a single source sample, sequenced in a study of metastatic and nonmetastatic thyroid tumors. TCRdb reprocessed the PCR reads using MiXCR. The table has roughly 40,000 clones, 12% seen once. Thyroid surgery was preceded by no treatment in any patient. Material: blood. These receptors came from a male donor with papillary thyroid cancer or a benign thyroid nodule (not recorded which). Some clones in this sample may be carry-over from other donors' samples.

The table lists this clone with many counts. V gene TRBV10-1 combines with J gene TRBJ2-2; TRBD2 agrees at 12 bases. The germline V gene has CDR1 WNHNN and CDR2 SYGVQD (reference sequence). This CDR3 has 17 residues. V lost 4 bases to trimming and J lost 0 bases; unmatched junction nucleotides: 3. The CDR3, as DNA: TGCGCCAGCAGTGGATGGACTAGCGGGGCGAACACCGGGGAGCTGTTTTTT. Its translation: CASSGWTSGANTGELFF.

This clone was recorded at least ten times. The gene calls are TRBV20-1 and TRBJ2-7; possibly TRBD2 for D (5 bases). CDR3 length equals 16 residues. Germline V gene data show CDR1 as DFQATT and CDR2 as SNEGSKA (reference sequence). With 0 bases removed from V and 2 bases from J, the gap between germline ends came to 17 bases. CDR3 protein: CSARDNTRDPTYEQYF. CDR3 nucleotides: TGCAGTGCTAGAGATAATACGAGGGATCCTACCTACGAGCAGTACTTC.

The CDR3 loop reads CASSSPKRDIKYF. The CDR3 DNA is TGCGCCAGCAGTTCCCCAAAACGGGACATAAAGTACTTC. This chain links TRBV10-1 with TRBJ2-7, with D possibly TRBD1 on 6 matching bases. The V end lost 5 bases, the J end lost 11 bases, and 19 bases lay between the germline ends. The CDR3 is 13 amino acids. CDR1 WNHNN and CDR2 SYGVQD come from the germline V gene (reference sequence).

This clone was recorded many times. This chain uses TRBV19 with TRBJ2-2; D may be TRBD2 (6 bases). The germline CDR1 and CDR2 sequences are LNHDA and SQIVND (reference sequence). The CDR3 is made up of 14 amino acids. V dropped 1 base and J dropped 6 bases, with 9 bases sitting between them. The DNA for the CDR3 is TGTGCCAGTAGTATAGCGGGAGTGGCCGGGGAGCTGTTTTTT. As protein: CASSIAGVAGELFF. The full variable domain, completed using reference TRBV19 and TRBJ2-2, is DGGITQSPKYLFRKEGQNVTLSCEQNLNHDAMYWYRQDPGQGLRLIYYSQIVNDFQKGDIAEGYSVSREKKESFPLTVTSAQKNPTAFYLCASSIAGVAGELFFGEGSRLTVL.

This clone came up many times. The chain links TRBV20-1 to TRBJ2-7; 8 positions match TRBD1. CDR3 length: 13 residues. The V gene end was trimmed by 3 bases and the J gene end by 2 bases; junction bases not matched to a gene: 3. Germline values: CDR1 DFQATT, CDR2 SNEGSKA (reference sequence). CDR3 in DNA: TGCAGTGCTAGCCGGACAGGGACCTACGAGCAGTACTTC. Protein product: CSASRTGTYEQYF.

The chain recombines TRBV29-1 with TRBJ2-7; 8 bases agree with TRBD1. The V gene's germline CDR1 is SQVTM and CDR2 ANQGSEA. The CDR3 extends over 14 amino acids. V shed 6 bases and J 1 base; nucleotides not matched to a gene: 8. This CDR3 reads CSVGGQGPSYEQYF. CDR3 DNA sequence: TGCAGCGTAGGTGGACAGGGCCCGTCCTACGAGCAGTACTTC.

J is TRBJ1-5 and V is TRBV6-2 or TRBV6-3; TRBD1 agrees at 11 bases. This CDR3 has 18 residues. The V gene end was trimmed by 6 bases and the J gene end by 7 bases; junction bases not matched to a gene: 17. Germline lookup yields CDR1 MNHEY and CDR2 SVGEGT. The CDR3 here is CASRDRTGGGTIRQPQHF. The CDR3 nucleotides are TGTGCCAGCAGGGACCGGACAGGGGGCGGGACGATTCGGCAGCCCCAGCATTTT.

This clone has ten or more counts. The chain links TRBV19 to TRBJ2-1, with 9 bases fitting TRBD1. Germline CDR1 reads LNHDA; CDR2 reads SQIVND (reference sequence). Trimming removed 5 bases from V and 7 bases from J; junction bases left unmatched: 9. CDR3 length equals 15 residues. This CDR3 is CASSDRDRAVNEQFF. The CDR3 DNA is TGTGCCAGTAGTGACCGGGACAGGGCCGTGAATGAGCAGTTCTTC.

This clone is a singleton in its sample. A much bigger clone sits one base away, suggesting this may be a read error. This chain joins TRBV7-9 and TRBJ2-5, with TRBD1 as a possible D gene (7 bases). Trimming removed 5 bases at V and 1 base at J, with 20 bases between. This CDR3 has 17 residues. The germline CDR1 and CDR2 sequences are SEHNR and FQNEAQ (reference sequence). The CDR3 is CASSPLAGRQGQETQYF. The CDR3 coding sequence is TGTGCCAGCAGCCCATTGGCGGGGCGACAGGGCCAAGAGACCCAGTACTTC.

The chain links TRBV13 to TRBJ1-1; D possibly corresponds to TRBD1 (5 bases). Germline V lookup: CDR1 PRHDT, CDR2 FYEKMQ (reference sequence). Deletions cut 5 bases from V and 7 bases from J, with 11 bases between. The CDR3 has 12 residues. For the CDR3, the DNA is TGTGCCAGCAGCCTCTTGGGACTTGAAGCTTTCTTT. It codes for CASSLLGLEAFF.

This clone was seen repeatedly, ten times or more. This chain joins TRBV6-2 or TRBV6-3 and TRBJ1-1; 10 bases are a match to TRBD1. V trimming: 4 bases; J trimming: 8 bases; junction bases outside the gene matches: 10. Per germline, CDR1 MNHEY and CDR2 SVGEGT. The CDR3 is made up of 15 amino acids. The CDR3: CASSFRTGGNMEAFF. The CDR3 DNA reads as TGTGCCAGCAGTTTCCGGACAGGGGGGAACATGGAAGCTTTCTTT.

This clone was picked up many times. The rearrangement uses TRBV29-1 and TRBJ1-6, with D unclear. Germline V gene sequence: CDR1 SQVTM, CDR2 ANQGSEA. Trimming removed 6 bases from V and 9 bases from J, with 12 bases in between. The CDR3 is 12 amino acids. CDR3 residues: CSVRNISSPLHF. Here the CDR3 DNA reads TGCAGCGTCCGGAATATTAGTTCACCCCTCCACTTT.

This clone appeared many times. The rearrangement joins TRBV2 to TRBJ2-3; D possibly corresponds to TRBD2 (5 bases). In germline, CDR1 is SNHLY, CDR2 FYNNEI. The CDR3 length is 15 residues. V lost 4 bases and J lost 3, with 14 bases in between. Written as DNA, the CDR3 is TGTGCCAGCAGTGCCGACTACGATGCAACAGATACGCAGTATTTT. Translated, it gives CASSADYDATDTQYF.

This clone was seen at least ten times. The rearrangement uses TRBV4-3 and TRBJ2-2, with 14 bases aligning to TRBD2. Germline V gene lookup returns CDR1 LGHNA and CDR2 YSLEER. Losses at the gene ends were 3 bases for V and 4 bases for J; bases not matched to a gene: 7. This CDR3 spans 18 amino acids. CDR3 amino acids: CASSQGGLAGDSTGELFF. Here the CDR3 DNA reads TGCGCCAGCAGCCAGGGGGGACTAGCGGGAGATAGCACCGGGGAGCTGTTTTTT.

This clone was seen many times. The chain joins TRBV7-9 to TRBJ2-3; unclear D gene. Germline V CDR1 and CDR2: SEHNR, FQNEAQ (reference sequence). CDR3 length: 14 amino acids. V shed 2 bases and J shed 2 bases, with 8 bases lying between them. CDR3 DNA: TGTGCCAGCAGCTTAACACCGTTCACAGATACGCAGTATTTT. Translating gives CASSLTPFTDTQYF.

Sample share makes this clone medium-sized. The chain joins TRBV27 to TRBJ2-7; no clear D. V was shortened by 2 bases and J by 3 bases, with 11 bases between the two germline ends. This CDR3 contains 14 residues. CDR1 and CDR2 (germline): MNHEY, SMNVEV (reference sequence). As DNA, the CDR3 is TGTGCCAGCAGTTTAAGCAAGACCCTCTACGAGCAGTACTTC. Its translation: CASSLSKTLYEQYF.

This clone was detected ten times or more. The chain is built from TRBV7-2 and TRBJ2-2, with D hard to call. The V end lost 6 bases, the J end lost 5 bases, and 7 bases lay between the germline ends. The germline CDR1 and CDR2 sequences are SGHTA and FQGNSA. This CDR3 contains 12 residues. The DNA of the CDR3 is TGTGCCAGCAGTCCCCTTACCGGGGAGCTGTTTTTT. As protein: CASSPLTGELFF.